A single sample is the source of the 14 T cell receptor beta chains below, sequenced in a study of T-cell reconstitution after alpha-beta-depleted transplantation in children. Preparing the TCRbeta library involved the use of unique molecular identifiers. From the PCR reads, TCRdb called clonotypes with MiXCR, one entry per CDR3 protein. Of about 100,000 distinct CDR3 sequences listed, about 8% were seen once; the top ten hold approximately 16%. The material sequenced was PBMCs, taken before TCRalphabeta/CD19-depleted stem cell transplant. The receptors come from a boy aged 2 to 9 with acute lymphoblastic leukemia, due to receive a stem cell transplant.

The rearrangement joins TRBV25-1 to TRBJ1-5; 7 nucleotides align to TRBD1. V shed 3 bases, J shed 5 bases, and the junction held 10 bases outside the gene matches. The V gene's germline CDR1 is MGHDK and CDR2 SYGVNS. This CDR3 has 16 residues. The DNA for the CDR3 is TGTGCCAGCAGTGAGGGGGGAGGGGGCTCCGATCAGCCCCAGCATTTT. Protein product: CASSEGGGGSDQPQHF.

At least ten counts were recorded for this clonotype. The chain employs TRBV12-3 or TRBV12-4 and TRBJ1-1; D is unclear. This CDR3 has 13 residues. Trimming shortened V by 7 bases and J by 1 base, and 10 bases separated the two germline ends. Written as DNA, the CDR3 is TGTGCCAGCACGGACGGGCCGAACACTGAAGCTTTCTTT. Translating gives CASTDGPNTEAFF.

This clonotype was seen many times. The rearrangement links TRBV6-2 or TRBV6-3 to TRBJ2-1, with TRBD1 matching over 11 bases. CDR3 length equals 15 residues. Germline V gives CDR1 MNHEY, CDR2 SVGEGT. Germline trimming cut 6 bases from V and 13 bases from J; bases unmatched to any gene: 14. The CDR3 DNA reads as TGTGCCAGCAGAGGGGGACAGGGGGAGGTCGGGCTTCAGTTCTTC. Translating gives CASRGGQGEVGLQFF.

As regards this clonotype: Being one base from a much bigger clone, this may be a read error. The rearrangement links TRBV6-1 to TRBJ2-2; TRBD1 matches 10 bases. The CDR3 is 15 amino acids. Germline CDR1 and CDR2: MNHNS and SASEGT. The trim removed 11 bases at V and 7 bases at J, leaving 13 bases unmatched. CDR3 DNA: TGTGCCGCCTTGGCGGGGACAGGGGCCCACGGGGAGCTGTTTTTT. As protein: CAALAGTGAHGELFF.

The table lists this clonotype with a few counts. This rearrangement joins TRBV6-2 or TRBV6-3 to TRBJ1-2; D gene uncertain. CDR1 MNHEY and CDR2 SVGEGT come from the germline V gene. Trimming left V 6 bases short and J 8 bases short, with 31 bases between. There are 18 residues in the CDR3. The CDR3 DNA follows: TGTGCCAGCAGACCCCCGATCCCGATTCTGAAGGGTCTTAGAGGCTACACCTTC. Translation: CASRPPIPILKGLRGYTF.

This clonotype appeared a few times. The rearrangement joins TRBV27 to TRBJ2-7; TRBD1 aligns across 7 bases. The CDR3 has 14 residues. The V gene's germline CDR1 is MNHEY and CDR2 SMNVEV (reference sequence). V lost 6 bases, J lost 4 bases, and 9 bases stayed unmatched. The CDR3 sequence is CASSHGTAGYEQYF. CDR3 DNA sequence: TGTGCCAGCAGCCACGGGACAGCCGGGTACGAGCAGTACTTC.

This clonotype was seen ten or more times. J is TRBJ1-1 and V is TRBV5-1; a possible D gene is TRBD1 (6 bases). The CDR3 is made up of 16 amino acids. CDR1 and CDR2 (germline): SGHRS, YFSETQ. V shed 2 bases and J shed 4 bases, with 18 bases lying between them. Here the CDR3 reads CASSLAPTGGGTEAFF. In nucleotides, the CDR3 is TGCGCCAGCAGCTTAGCCCCGACAGGTGGGGGCACTGAAGCTTTCTTT.

This clonotype came up once. This chain joins TRBV6-2 or TRBV6-3 and TRBJ2-7, with TRBD1 as a possible D gene (5 bases). CDR3 length: 12 residues. Trimming cost V 4 bases and J 5 bases, with 9 bases left between them. Per the germline V gene, CDR1 is MNHEY and CDR2 is SVGEGT. Here the CDR3 reads CASSFIGDEQYF. The CDR3, as DNA: TGTGCCAGCAGTTTCATAGGGGACGAGCAGTACTTC.

This clonotype has at least ten counts. J is TRBJ2-1 and V is TRBV11-1; 8 positions match TRBD1. The V gene's germline CDR1 is SGHAT and CDR2 FQDESV (reference sequence). The CDR3 extends over 15 amino acids. V lost 5 bases to trimming and J lost 12 bases; unmatched junction nucleotides: 15. Here the CDR3 reads CASSGRTGLTVSQFF. The CDR3 DNA is TGTGCCAGCAGCGGCCGGACAGGGTTGACAGTATCGCAGTTCTTC. The full variable domain, with the rest looked up from reference TRBV11-1 and TRBJ2-1, is EAEVAQSPRYKITEKSQAVAFWCDPISGHATLYWYRQILGQGPELLVQFQDESVVDDSQLPKDRFSAERLKGVDSTLKIQPAELGDSAMYLCASSGRTGLTVSQFFGPGTRLTVL.

In this sample, this clonotype turned up a few times. This sequence joins TRBV7-9 and TRBJ1-2; maybe TRBD1 (6 bases). The CDR3 is 14 amino acids. Germline assignment: CDR1 SEHNR and CDR2 FQNEAQ (reference sequence). The ends were cut back, 11 bases at V and 5 bases at J, with 21 bases in the middle. CDR3 DNA: TGTGCCGGGGATCCGGGACACCTTGGATATGGCTACACCTTC. It translates to CAGDPGHLGYGYTF.

This clonotype occurred many times. This chain joins TRBV4-2 and TRBJ1-1; TRBD1 matches 9 bases. The CDR3 loop spans 19 amino acids. Trimming cost V 4 bases and J 3 bases; bases outside gene matches: 18. Germline CDR1 LGHNA, CDR2 YNFKEQ. CDR3 in amino acids: CASSLRVGTGLIADTEAFF. DNA for the CDR3: TGTGCCAGCAGCCTTCGGGTCGGGACAGGGTTAATCGCAGACACTGAAGCTTTCTTT.

As concerns this clonotype: Just one base apart from a much larger clone, this may be a read error. The rearrangement links TRBV18 to TRBJ2-1, with TRBD1 as a possible D gene (5 bases). Germline CDR1 and CDR2: KGHSH and LQKENI. This CDR3 spans 15 amino acids. Trimming cost V 3 bases and J 8 bases, with 17 bases left between them. In DNA, the CDR3 is TGTGCCAGCTCACCTCCCGCAGGGCCTAAGGATGAGCAGTTCTTC. Translation: CASSPPAGPKDEQFF.

The chain links TRBV20-1 to TRBJ1-5; 7 bases agree with TRBD1. The CDR3 has 18 residues. The germline CDR1 and CDR2 sequences are DFQATT and SNEGSKA (reference sequence). V lost 3 bases and J lost 1; bases outside the gene matches: 15. CDR3 loop: CSASGFTETGASNQPQHF. The CDR3 DNA follows: TGCAGTGCTAGTGGCTTTACGGAAACAGGGGCCAGCAATCAGCCCCAGCATTTT.

This clonotype appeared a few times. The J gene is TRBJ2-7, the V gene TRBV10-3; 7 positions agree with TRBD1. Germline CDR1 and CDR2: ENHRY and SYGVKD. The CDR3 extends over 13 amino acids. V lost 3 bases, J lost 8 bases, and 7 bases stayed unmatched. CDR3 DNA sequence: TGTGCCATCAGTGAATTCCAGGGGGAGAAGCAGTACTTC. This codes for CAISEFQGEKQYF.